This record looks at one TCR beta chain sequence and its context. This CDR3 contains 16 residues. Per the germline V gene, CDR1 is SGHRS and CDR2 is YFSETQ. V lost 4 bases, J lost 6 bases, and 11 bases stayed unmatched. The data were produced by immunoSEQ multiplex PCR, yet TCRdb's version contains in-frame clones alone and is incomplete. The sample shows about 350,000 clones, more than 85% of them seen only once. The data were obtained in a study of blood T cell repertoires in COVID-19. V is TRBV5-1 and J is TRBJ2-2; 8 nucleotides align to TRBD1. This receptor was identified in a woman in her twenties or thirties who had recovered from COVID-19. The specimen sequenced was PBMCs or T cells enriched from blood (not recorded which). CDR3: CASSPGQGHIAGELFF. The CDR3 region has the DNA TGCGCCAGCAGCCCCGGACAGGGCCATATCGCCGGGGAGCTGTTTTTT.